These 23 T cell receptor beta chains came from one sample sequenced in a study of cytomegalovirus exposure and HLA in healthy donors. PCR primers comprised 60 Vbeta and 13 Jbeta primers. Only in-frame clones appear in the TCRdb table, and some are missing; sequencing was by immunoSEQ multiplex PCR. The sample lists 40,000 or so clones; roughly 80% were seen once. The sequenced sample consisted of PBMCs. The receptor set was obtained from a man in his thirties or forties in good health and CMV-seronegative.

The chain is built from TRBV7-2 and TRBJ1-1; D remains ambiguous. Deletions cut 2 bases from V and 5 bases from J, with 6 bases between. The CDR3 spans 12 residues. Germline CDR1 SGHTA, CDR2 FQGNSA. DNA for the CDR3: TGTGCCAGCAGCTTATCTTTAACTGAAGCTTTCTTT. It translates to CASSLSLTEAFF.

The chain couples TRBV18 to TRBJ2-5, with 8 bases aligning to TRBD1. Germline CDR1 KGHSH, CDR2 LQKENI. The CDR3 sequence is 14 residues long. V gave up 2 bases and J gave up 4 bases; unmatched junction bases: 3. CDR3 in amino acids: CASSPNRGAETQYF. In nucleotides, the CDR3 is TGTGCCAGCTCACCAAACAGGGGGGCAGAGACCCAGTACTTC. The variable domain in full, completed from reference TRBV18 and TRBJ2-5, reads NAGVMQNPRHLVRRRGQEARLRCSPMKGHSHVYWYRQLPEEGLKFMVYLQKENIIDESGMPKERFSAEFPKEGPSILRIQQVVRGDSAAYFCASSPNRGAETQYFGPGTRLLVL.

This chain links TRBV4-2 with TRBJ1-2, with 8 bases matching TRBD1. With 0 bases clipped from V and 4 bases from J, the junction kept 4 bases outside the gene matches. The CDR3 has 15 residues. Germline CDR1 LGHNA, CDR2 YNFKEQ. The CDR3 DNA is TGTGCCAGCAGCCAAGATAGACAGGGGCGCTATGGCTACACCTTC. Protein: CASSQDRQGRYGYTF.

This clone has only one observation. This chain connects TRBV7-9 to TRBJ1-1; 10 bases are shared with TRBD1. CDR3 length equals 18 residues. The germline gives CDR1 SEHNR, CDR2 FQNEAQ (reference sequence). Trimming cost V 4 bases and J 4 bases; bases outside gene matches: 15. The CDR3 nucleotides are TGTGCCAGCAGCTCCCCGCTGGTGGGACAGGGGATGAGCACTGAAGCTTTCTTT. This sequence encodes CASSSPLVGQGMSTEAFF. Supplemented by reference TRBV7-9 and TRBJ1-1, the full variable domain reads DTGVSQNPRHKITKRGQNVTFRCDPISEHNRLYWYRQTLGQGPEFLTYFQNEAQLEKSRLLSDRFSAERPKGSFSTLEIQRTEQGDSAMYLCASSSPLVGQGMSTEAFFGQGTRLTVV.

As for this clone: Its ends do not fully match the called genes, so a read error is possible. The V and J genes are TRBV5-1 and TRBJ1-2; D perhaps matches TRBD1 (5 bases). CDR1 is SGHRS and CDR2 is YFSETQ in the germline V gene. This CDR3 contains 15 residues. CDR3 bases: TGCGCCAGCAGCCCTGGACACCCAACTAATTATGGCTACACCTTC. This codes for CASSPGHPTNYGYTF.

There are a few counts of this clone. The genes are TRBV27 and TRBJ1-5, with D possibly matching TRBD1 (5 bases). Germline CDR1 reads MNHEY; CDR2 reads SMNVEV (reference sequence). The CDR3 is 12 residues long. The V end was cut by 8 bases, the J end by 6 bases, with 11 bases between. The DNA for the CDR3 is TGTGCCAGCCAGGGTCTCGGTCAGCCCCAGCATTTT. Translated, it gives CASQGLGQPQHF.

The CDR3 region has the DNA TGTGCCAGCAGCTTGGACAGGGCTTCCGGTAATTCACCCCTCCACTTT. Translated: CASSLDRASGNSPLHF. The chain employs TRBV5-5 and TRBJ1-6; TRBD1 is a possible D gene (6 bases). Germline lookup yields CDR1 SGHKS and CDR2 YYEKEE (reference sequence). The length of the CDR3 is 16 residues. V lost 0 bases and J 6 bases, leaving 13 bases between the germline ends.

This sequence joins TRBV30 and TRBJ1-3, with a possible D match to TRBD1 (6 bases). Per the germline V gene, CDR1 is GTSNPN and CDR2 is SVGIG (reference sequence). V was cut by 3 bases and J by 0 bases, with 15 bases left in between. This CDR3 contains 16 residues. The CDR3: CAWRKTGQRSGNTIYF. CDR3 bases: TGTGCCTGGAGGAAAACGGGACAACGCTCTGGAAACACCATATATTTT.

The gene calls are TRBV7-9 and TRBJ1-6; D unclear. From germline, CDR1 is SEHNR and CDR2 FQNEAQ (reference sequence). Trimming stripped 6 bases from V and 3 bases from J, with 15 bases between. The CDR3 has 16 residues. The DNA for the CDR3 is TGTGCCAGCAGTTCCGGATCGGGGTTCTATAATTCACCCCTCCACTTT. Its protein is CASSSGSGFYNSPLHF.

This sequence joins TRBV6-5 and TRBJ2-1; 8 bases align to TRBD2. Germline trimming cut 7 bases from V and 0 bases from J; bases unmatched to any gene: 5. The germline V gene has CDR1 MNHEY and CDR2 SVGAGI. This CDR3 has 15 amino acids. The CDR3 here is CASNPSGSSYNEQFF. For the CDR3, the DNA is TGTGCCAGCAATCCGAGCGGGAGCTCCTACAATGAGCAGTTCTTC.

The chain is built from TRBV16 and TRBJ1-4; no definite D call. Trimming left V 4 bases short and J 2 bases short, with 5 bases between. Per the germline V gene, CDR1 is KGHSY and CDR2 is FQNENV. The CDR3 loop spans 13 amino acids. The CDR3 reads CASSRGTNEKLFF. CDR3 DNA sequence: TGTGCCAGCAGCCGAGGGACTAATGAAAAACTGTTTTTT.

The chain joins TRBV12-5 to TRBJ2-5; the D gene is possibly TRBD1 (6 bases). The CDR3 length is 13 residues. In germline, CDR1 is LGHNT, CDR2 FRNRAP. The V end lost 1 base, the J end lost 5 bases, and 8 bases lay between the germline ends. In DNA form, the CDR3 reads TGTGCTAGTGGTTTGGGGGGGCGTGAGACCCAGTACTTC. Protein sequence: CASGLGGRETQYF.

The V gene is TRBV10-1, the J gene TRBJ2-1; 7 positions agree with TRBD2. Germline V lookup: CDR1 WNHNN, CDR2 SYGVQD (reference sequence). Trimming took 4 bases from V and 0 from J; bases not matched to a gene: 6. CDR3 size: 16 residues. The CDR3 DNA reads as TGCGCCAGCAGTGGACTAGCACAAAGCTCCTACAATGAGCAGTTCTTC. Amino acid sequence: CASSGLAQSSYNEQFF.

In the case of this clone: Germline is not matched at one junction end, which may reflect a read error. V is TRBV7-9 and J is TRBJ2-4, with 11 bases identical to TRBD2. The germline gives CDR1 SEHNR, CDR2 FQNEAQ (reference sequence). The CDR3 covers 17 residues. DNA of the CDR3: TGTTCCAGCAGCAAAGGGACTAGCGGACGAGAGGGGGGCATTCAGTACTTC. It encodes CSSSKGTSGREGGIQYF.

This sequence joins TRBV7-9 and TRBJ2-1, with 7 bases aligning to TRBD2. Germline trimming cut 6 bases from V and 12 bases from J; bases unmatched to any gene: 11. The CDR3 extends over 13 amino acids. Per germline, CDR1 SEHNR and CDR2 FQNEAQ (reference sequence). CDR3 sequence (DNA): TGTGCCAGCAGAACCGAAAGGTCGGGGGGGCAGTTCTTC. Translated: CASRTERSGGQFF.

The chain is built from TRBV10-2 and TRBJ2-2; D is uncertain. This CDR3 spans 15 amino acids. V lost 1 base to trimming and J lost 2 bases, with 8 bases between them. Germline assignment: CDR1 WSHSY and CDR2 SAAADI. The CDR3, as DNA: TGCGCCAGCAGTGAGTGGGCCCCCAACACCGGGGAGCTGTTTTTT. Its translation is CASSEWAPNTGELFF.

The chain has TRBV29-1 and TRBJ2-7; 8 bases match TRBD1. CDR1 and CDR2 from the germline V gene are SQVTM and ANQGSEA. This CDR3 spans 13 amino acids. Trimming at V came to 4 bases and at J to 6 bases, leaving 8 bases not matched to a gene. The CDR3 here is CSVVQGASGEQYF. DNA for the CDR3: TGCAGCGTTGTGCAGGGGGCGAGTGGCGAGCAGTACTTC.

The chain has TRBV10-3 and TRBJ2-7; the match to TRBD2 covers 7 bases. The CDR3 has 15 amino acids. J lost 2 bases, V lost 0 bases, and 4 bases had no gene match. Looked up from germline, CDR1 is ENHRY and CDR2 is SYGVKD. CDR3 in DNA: TGTGCCATCAGTGAGTCAGCGGGAAGAACCTACGAGCAGTACTTC. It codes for CAISESAGRTYEQYF.

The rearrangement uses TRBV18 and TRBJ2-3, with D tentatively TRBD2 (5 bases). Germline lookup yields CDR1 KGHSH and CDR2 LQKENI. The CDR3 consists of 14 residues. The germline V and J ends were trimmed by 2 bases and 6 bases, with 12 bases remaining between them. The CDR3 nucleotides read TGTGCCAGCTCACCATCCCCTCCGGGGGATACGCAGTATTTT. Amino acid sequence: CASSPSPPGDTQYF.

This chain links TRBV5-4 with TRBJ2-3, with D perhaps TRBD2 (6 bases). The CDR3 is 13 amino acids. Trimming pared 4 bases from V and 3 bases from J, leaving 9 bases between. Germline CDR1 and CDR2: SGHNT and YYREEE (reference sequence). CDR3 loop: CASSARETDTQYF. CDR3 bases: TGTGCCAGCAGCGCACGGGAGACAGATACGCAGTATTTT.

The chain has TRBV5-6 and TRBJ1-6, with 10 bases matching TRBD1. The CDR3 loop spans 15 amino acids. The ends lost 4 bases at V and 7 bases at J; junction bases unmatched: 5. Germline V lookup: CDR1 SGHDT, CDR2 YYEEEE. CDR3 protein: CASSGGTGVNSPLHF. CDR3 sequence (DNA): TGTGCCAGCAGCGGCGGGACAGGGGTCAATTCACCCCTCCACTTT.

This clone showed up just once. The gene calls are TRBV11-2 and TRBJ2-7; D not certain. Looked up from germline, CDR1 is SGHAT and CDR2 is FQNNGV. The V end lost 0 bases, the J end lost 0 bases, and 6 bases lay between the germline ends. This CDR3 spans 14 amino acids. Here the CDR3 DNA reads TGTGCCAGCAGCTTAGATACCGGCTCCTACGAGCAGTACTTC. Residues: CASSLDTGSYEQYF.

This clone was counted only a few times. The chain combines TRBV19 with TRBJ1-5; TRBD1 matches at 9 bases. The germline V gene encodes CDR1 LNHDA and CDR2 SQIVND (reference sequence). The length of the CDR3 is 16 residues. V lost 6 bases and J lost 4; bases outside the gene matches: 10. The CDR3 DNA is TGTGCCAGTAGCCCTATCGGACAGGGGCAGAATCAGCCCCAGCATTTT. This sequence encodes CASSPIGQGQNQPQHF. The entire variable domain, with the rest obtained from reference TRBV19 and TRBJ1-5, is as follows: DGGITQSPKYLFRKEGQNVTLSCEQNLNHDAMYWYRQDPGQGLRLIYYSQIVNDFQKGDIAEGYSVSREKKESFPLTVTSAQKNPTAFYLCASSPIGQGQNQPQHFGDGTRLSIL.